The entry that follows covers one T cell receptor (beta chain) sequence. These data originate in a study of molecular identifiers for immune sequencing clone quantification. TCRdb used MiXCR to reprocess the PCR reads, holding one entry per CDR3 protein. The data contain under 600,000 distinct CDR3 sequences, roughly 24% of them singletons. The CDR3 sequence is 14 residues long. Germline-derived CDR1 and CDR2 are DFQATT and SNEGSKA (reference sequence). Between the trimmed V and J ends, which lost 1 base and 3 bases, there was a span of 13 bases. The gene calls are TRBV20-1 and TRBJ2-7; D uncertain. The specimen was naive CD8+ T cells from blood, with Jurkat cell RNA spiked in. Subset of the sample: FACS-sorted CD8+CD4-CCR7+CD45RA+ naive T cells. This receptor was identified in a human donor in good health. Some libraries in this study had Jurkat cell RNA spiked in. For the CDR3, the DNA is TGCAGTGCTAGAGGGCAGGCGTACTACTACGAGCAGTACTTC. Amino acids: CSARGQAYYYEQYF.